This TCR beta chain is from a study of blood T cell repertoires in COVID-19. CDR1 and CDR2 from the germline V gene are SGHTA and FQGNSA. V was clipped by 5 bases and J by 2 bases, with 20 bases between them. This CDR3 has 17 residues. Participants spanned ages about 18 to 100 years and resided in roughly 22 US areas. Original data processing: Amplifying reference gene primers gave estimates of nucleated cell counts. TCRdb's copy holds only in-frame clones and misses some; the assay was immunoSEQ multiplex PCR. The V and J calls and clone size were taken over from that table, and D and trimming were inferred from the DNA. Here the sample spans 250,000 to 300,000 clones, 80% to 85% being singletons.

The clonotype originates from a man in his fifties who had recovered from COVID-19. The V call is TRBV7-2, the J call TRBJ2-3; D possibly corresponds to TRBD1 (5 bases). The source material was PBMCs or T cells enriched from blood (not recorded which). The CDR3: CASSVSWWTLFTDTQYF. The CDR3 coding sequence is TGTGCCAGCAGCGTAAGCTGGTGGACATTGTTCACAGATACGCAGTATTTT.